Below, 8 T cell receptor beta chains from the same sample are listed, as sequenced in a study of T cell responses to AZD1222 COVID-19 vaccine. Libraries were prepared by immunoSEQ multiplex PCR; TCRdb keeps only in-frame clonotypes and omits some of them. Here the sample spans about 130,000 clones, approximately 84% being singletons. Sequencing was performed on peripheral blood, taken on day 0 of AZD1222 vaccination. These receptor sequences come from an adult in good health.

The rearrangement uses TRBV9 and TRBJ1-1; the D gene is possibly TRBD1 (5 bases). Germline V gives CDR1 SGDLS, CDR2 YYNGEE. V lost 0 bases and J lost 0, with 9 bases in between. The CDR3 is 15 residues long. The CDR3 bases are TGTGCCAGCAGCGTAGGGGGGAACCTGAACACTGAAGCTTTCTTT. Encoded protein: CASSVGGNLNTEAFF.

This chain uses TRBV6-5 with TRBJ1-1; D possibly corresponds to TRBD1 (5 bases). The germline V gene encodes CDR1 MNHEY and CDR2 SVGAGI. The V and J ends lost 10 bases and 4 bases respectively, with 13 bases between them. CDR3 size: 12 residues. In nucleotides, the CDR3 is TGTGCCACCGGAGGGGCTGTCACTGAAGCTTTCTTT. This encodes CATGGAVTEAFF.

This clone was detected only a few times. The gene calls are TRBV14 and TRBJ1-2; 8 bases fit TRBD1. Germline V gene sequence: CDR1 SGHDN, CDR2 FVKESK. CDR3 size: 15 residues. J gave up 4 bases and V 4 bases, and 8 bases lay outside the gene matches. DNA of the CDR3: TGTGCCAGCAGCCTCGGACAGGGCAGGAGCTATGGCTACACCTTC. Protein: CASSLGQGRSYGYTF.

The V and J genes are TRBV19 and TRBJ2-7, with 7 bases identical to TRBD1. V trimming: 4 bases; J trimming: 3 bases; junction bases outside the gene matches: 6. This CDR3 contains 14 residues. Germline lookup yields CDR1 LNHDA and CDR2 SQIVND (reference sequence). CDR3 sequence: CASSKTGVYYEQYF. As DNA, the CDR3 is TGTGCCAGTAGTAAAACAGGGGTATACTACGAGCAGTACTTC.

The chain uses TRBV6-5 and TRBJ2-1, with 8 bases fitting TRBD1. The CDR3 extends over 14 amino acids. From germline, CDR1 is MNHEY and CDR2 SVGAGI. J gave up 4 bases and V 5 bases, and 4 bases lay outside the gene matches. In DNA, the CDR3 is TGTGCCAGCAGTAAAAGACAGGGGTACAATGAGCAGTTCTTC. It is translated as CASSKRQGYNEQFF.

This chain connects TRBV6-5 to TRBJ2-7; 9 bases fit TRBD1. The CDR3 loop spans 14 amino acids. Germline CDR1 and CDR2: MNHEY and SVGAGI. After removal of 2 bases from V and 3 bases from J, the junction contained 2 bases not matched to a gene. The CDR3 loop is CASSYPGQGYEQYF. The CDR3 region has the DNA TGTGCCAGCAGTTACCCGGGACAGGGCTACGAGCAGTACTTC.

The chain is built from TRBV19 and TRBJ1-1; D gene uncertain. Germline lookup yields CDR1 LNHDA and CDR2 SQIVND (reference sequence). The CDR3 is 15 residues long. The V gene lost 6 bases and the J gene lost 0 bases, with 14 bases spanning the gap. The CDR3 sequence is CASRADWALNTEAFF. The CDR3 DNA sequence: TGTGCCAGTAGGGCGGACTGGGCCTTGAACACTGAAGCTTTCTTT.

V gene TRBV28 combines with J gene TRBJ2-4; a possible D gene is TRBD1 (6 bases). Germline V gene sequence: CDR1 MDHEN, CDR2 SYDVKM. Trimming left V 6 bases short and J 1 base short, with 10 bases between. The CDR3 consists of 14 residues. In DNA form, the CDR3 reads TGTGCCAGCAGAATAGACAGGGCCAAAAACATTCAGTACTTC. This translates into CASRIDRAKNIQYF.